These 10 T cell receptor beta chains were all obtained from the same sample, sequenced in a study of blood T cell repertoires in COVID-19. TCRdb's table, derived via immunoSEQ multiplex PCR, lists solely in-frame clones and lacks some. The table lists around 300,000 clones, 80% to 95% of them singletons. Sequencing used PBMCs or T cells enriched from blood (not recorded which). All receptors derive from a woman aged 30 to 39 who had recovered from COVID-19.

The chain uses TRBV10-1 and TRBJ2-3; unclear D gene. Between the trimmed V and J ends, which lost 4 bases and 0 bases, there was a span of 11 bases. The CDR3 covers 15 residues. The germline CDR1 and CDR2 sequences are WNHNN and SYGVQD (reference sequence). CDR3 region: CASSGTEVSTDTQYF. For the CDR3, the DNA is TGCGCCAGCAGTGGTACTGAGGTTAGCACAGATACGCAGTATTTT.

V and J are TRBV5-1 and TRBJ2-5, with D possibly being TRBD2 (5 bases). Germline V gene lookup returns CDR1 SGHRS and CDR2 YFSETQ. V lost 4 bases and J lost 2, with 12 bases in between. The CDR3 runs to 14 residues. CDR3 nucleotide sequence: TGCGCCAGCAGCCCCTCGGGGTCACAAGAGACCCAGTACTTC. Its translation: CASSPSGSQETQYF.

The chain employs TRBV13 and TRBJ2-3, with TRBD1 identical over 10 bases. From germline, CDR1 is PRHDT and CDR2 FYEKMQ (reference sequence). The junction had 3 bases not matched to a gene; V was cut back by 5 bases and J by 4 bases. CDR3 length: 14 residues. CDR3: CASSDGQGADTQYF. The CDR3 DNA reads as TGTGCCAGCAGCGATGGACAGGGGGCAGATACGCAGTATTTT.

A single count supports this clone. The V call is TRBV5-1, the J call TRBJ2-3, with 7 nucleotides matching TRBD1. CDR3 length: 15 amino acids. Germline V lookup: CDR1 SGHRS, CDR2 YFSETQ. V lost 3 bases and J lost 2; bases outside the gene matches: 6. The CDR3 coding sequence is TGCGCCAGCAGCTCATTAGGGGGCTACACAGATACGCAGTATTTT. Its protein product is CASSSLGGYTDTQYF.

The V gene is TRBV20-1, the J gene TRBJ2-7; 9 nucleotides line up with TRBD2. The V gene's germline CDR1 is DFQATT and CDR2 SNEGSKA (reference sequence). The trim removed 3 bases at V and 4 bases at J, leaving 7 bases unmatched. The CDR3 sequence is 14 residues long. For the CDR3, the DNA is TGCAGTGCTAGTCAAGGCGGGAGGGCTTACGAGCAGTACTTC. Its translation: CSASQGGRAYEQYF.

As regards this clone: Other DNA sequences in the same sample also yield this CDR3. This sequence joins TRBV30 and TRBJ1-3; no firm D call. V gave up 0 bases and J gave up 0 bases, with 9 bases separating them. This CDR3 is 15 amino acids long. Germline V gene lookup returns CDR1 GTSNPN and CDR2 SVGIG (reference sequence). CDR3 sequence (DNA): TGTGCCTGGAGTGTACGTCGCAGCTCTGGAAACACCATATATTTT. This encodes CAWSVRRSSGNTIYF.

The CDR3: CASSLAGPQHF. CDR3 DNA: TGTGCCAGCAGCTTGGCGGGGCCCCAGCATTTT. The chain couples TRBV5-8 to TRBJ1-5; D not resolved. Germline assignment: CDR1 SGHTS and CDR2 YDEGEE. V lost 0 bases to trimming and J lost 9 bases, with 4 bases between them. This CDR3 spans 11 amino acids.

CDR3 sequence: CAWITGNGYTF. CDR3 coding DNA: TGTGCCTGGATCACTGGTAATGGCTACACCTTC. V gene TRBV30 combines with J gene TRBJ1-2; the D is unclear. CDR3 length equals 11 residues. The ends were cut back, 4 bases at V and 6 bases at J, with 9 bases in the middle. The germline V gene has CDR1 GTSNPN and CDR2 SVGIG (reference sequence).

This chain connects TRBV19 to TRBJ2-1; 10 bases line up with TRBD2. The CDR3 covers 16 residues. Germline-derived CDR1 and CDR2 are LNHDA and SQIVND (reference sequence). With 4 bases clipped from V and 7 bases from J, the junction kept 10 bases outside the gene matches. CDR3 DNA: TGTGCCAGTAGTAATCTAGCGGGAGTTGCCGCGAATGAGCAGTTCTTC. Translating it yields CASSNLAGVAANEQFF.

This chain joins TRBV3-1 (or the pseudogene TRBV3-2) and TRBJ2-2, with a tentative D call TRBD1 (6 bases). Germline CDR1 LGHDT, CDR2 YNNKEL (reference sequence). The V gene lost 0 bases and the J gene lost 5 bases, with 7 bases spanning the gap. This CDR3 is built from 14 residues. In DNA, the CDR3 is TGTGCCAGCAGCCAAGAAGGGGGAACCGGGGAGCTGTTTTTT. It codes for CASSQEGGTGELFF.